Each of the 28 T cell receptor beta chains below was sequenced from the same sample in a study of post-analysis software for immune sequencing data. Study results and caveats: About five TRBV segments appeared more often in patients than in controls, and TRBV5-6, TRBV5-1 and TRBV20-1 were among these.

Presence of unique molecular identifiers characterized the TCR beta cDNA libraries. TCRdb recomputed calls from the PCR reads with MiXCR, one row per CDR3 protein. The data contain 750,000 to 900,000 distinct CDR3 sequences, about half of them singletons. The antigens of these receptors remain unknown. Material for sequencing was blood. These receptors were collected from a girl aged 10 to 17 with multiple sclerosis.

This clonotype was seen a handful of times. The V gene is TRBV18, the J gene TRBJ2-7; no firm D call. The DNA matches TRBJ2-5 better at its end, which makes the J call doubtful. CDR3 size: 14 residues. Germline V lookup: CDR1 KGHSH, CDR2 LQKENI. CDR3 DNA sequence: TGTGCCAGCTCACCACAGGGTTTGGTGGAGACCCAGTACTTC. Protein product: CASSPQGLVETQYF.

This clonotype was picked up a small number of times. This sequence joins TRBV27 and TRBJ2-5, with a possible D match to TRBD1 (8 bases). The CDR3 sequence is 16 residues long. Germline loops: CDR1 MNHEY, CDR2 SMNVEV (reference sequence). The V end was cut by 5 bases, the J end by 1 base, with 17 bases between. CDR3 sequence (DNA): TGTGCCAGCAGTCCCCGGACAGGGAGGGGCCAAGAGACCCAGTACTTC. This translates into CASSPRTGRGQETQYF.

Comment on this clonotype: The germline gene is not matched at one end of the junction; a read error may be the cause. This chain links TRBV7-9 with TRBJ2-1; D gene uncertain. The CDR3 sequence is 12 residues long. Germline CDR1 reads SEHNR; CDR2 reads FQNEAQ (reference sequence). CDR3 coding DNA: TGTGCCAGCAGCTTAGACTACGATGAGCAGTTCTTC. Protein product: CASSLDYDEQFF.

This clonotype was seen a few times. V and J are TRBV4-1 and TRBJ2-5; tentative D call: TRBD1 (7 bases). The J call is uncertain, as TRBJ2-7 better fits the DNA end. Germline V CDR1 and CDR2: MGHRA, YSYEKL. The CDR3 sequence is 16 residues long. The chain's CDR3 is CASSQDSGDSPYEQYF. The CDR3 region has the DNA TGCGCCAGCAGCCAAGACTCGGGGGACAGTCCCTACGAGCAGTACTTC.

The chain combines TRBV11-1 with TRBJ2-1; 9 bases align to TRBD2. CDR3 length: 15 amino acids. Trimming took 6 bases from V and 0 from J; bases not matched to a gene: 3. Germline V lookup: CDR1 SGHAT, CDR2 FQDESV (reference sequence). The CDR3 spells CASRSTSGSYNEQFF. In nucleotides, the CDR3 is TGTGCCAGCAGGTCGACTAGCGGCTCCTACAATGAGCAGTTCTTC.

The chain recombines TRBV12-3 or TRBV12-4 with TRBJ2-1; 12 nucleotides align to TRBD2. J gave up 15 bases and V 5 bases, and 8 bases lay outside the gene matches. The length of the CDR3 is 13 residues. The CDR3 region is CASSASSGRALFF. The CDR3 bases are TGTGCCAGCAGTGCTTCTAGCGGGAGGGCCCTGTTCTTC.

The chain has TRBV10-3 and TRBJ2-1; 7 bases map to TRBD2. V lost 0 bases to trimming and J lost 8 bases; unmatched junction nucleotides: 4. This CDR3 is built from 14 residues. CDR1 and CDR2 (germline): ENHRY, SYGVKD. CDR3 nucleotide sequence: TGTGCCATCAGTGAGTCACGAGGGAGGGATGAGCAGTTCTTC. As protein: CAISESRGRDEQFF.

The CDR3 nucleotides are TGCAGCGTTGCCGGCGGACCGGGACAGGGATCTTATAGCAATCAGCCCCAGCATTTT. Its protein product is CSVAGGPGQGSYSNQPQHF. This chain joins TRBV29-1 and TRBJ1-5, with 9 bases fitting TRBD1. The J segment lost 0 bases and the V segment lost 4 bases, leaving 16 bases of the junction unmatched. This CDR3 contains 19 residues. Germline V gives CDR1 SQVTM, CDR2 ANQGSEA. Drawing the rest from reference TRBV29-1 and TRBJ1-5, the complete variable domain is SAVISQKPSRDICQRGTSLTIQCQVDSQVTMMFWYRQQPGQSLTLIATANQGSEATYESGFVIDKFPISRPNLTFSTLTVSNMSPEDSSIYLCSVAGGPGQGSYSNQPQHFGDGTRLSIL.

This clonotype was detected a few times. This chain uses TRBV5-1 with TRBJ2-7, with 7 bases fitting TRBD1. Germline CDR1 is SGHRS and CDR2 is YFSETQ. The V and J ends lost 1 base and 3 bases, in that order; junction bases with no gene match: 7. The CDR3 length is 15 residues. The CDR3 sequence is CASSLNGGQIYEQYF. The DNA of the CDR3 is TGCGCCAGCAGCTTGAATGGGGGACAGATCTACGAGCAGTACTTC.

The chain combines TRBV20-1 with TRBJ2-1, with D perhaps matching TRBD2 (6 bases). The V and J ends lost 5 bases and 11 bases respectively, with 13 bases between them. CDR3 length: 11 amino acids. Per germline, CDR1 DFQATT and CDR2 SNEGSKA (reference sequence). The CDR3 here is CSAPGGNKQFF. The DNA of the CDR3 is TGCAGTGCTCCCGGGGGTAATAAGCAGTTCTTC.

J is TRBJ2-7 and V is TRBV7-2; D is undetermined. Germline V lookup: CDR1 SGHTA, CDR2 FQGNSA. The length of the CDR3 is 14 residues. Between the trimmed V and J ends, which lost 2 bases and 2 bases, there was a span of 10 bases. CDR3 sequence: CASSLRDKTYEQYF. The CDR3 nucleotides are TGTGCCAGCAGCTTAAGGGATAAAACCTACGAGCAGTACTTC.

Turning to this clonotype: The junction shows a germline mismatch at one end, possibly a read error. The chain carries TRBV7-2 and TRBJ1-2, with 9 positions matching TRBD1. This CDR3 has 16 amino acids. Germline V lookup: CDR1 SGHTA, CDR2 FQGNSA. The CDR3 loop reads CAGSFEPGTGFYGYTF. The CDR3 region has the DNA TGTGCCGGCAGCTTCGAACCCGGGACAGGGTTCTATGGCTACACCTTC.

CDR3 DNA: TGTGCCAGCAGTCCAGGGGGCGAGGACTATGGCTACACCTTC. It is translated as CASSPGGEDYGYTF. The rearrangement joins TRBV2 to TRBJ1-2; 8 nucleotides line up with TRBD1. The CDR3 sequence is 14 residues long. Germline V gene sequence: CDR1 SNHLY, CDR2 FYNNEI. The ends lost 5 bases at V and 3 bases at J; junction bases unmatched: 5.

The chain combines TRBV9 with TRBJ2-2, with D maybe TRBD2 (5 bases). In germline, CDR1 is SGDLS, CDR2 YYNGEE. The V end was cut by 3 bases, the J end by 6 bases, with 12 bases between. This CDR3 has 14 residues. CDR3 coding DNA: TGTGCCAGCAGCGGGACTGTTGGAGCCGGGGAGCTGTTTTTT. Amino acid sequence: CASSGTVGAGELFF.

The chain carries TRBV7-8 and TRBJ1-1; weak D call: TRBD1 (5 bases). V was pared by 5 bases and J by 0 bases, with 13 bases between. Germline V gene sequence: CDR1 SGHVS, CDR2 FQNEAQ. The CDR3 extends over 15 amino acids. The CDR3 protein is CASSTARDLNTEAFF. The DNA of the CDR3 is TGTGCCAGCAGCACCGCCCGGGACCTGAACACTGAAGCTTTCTTT.

The V call is TRBV7-6, the J call TRBJ2-2, with 10 bases matching TRBD2. The V gene end was trimmed by 5 bases and the J gene end by 2 bases; junction bases not matched to a gene: 8. Germline CDR1 reads SGHVS; CDR2 reads FNYEAQ. This CDR3 is 17 amino acids long. Here the CDR3 reads CASSILGLAVNTGELFF. For the CDR3, the DNA is TGTGCCAGCAGCATACTAGGACTAGCGGTTAACACCGGGGAGCTGTTTTTT.

The CDR3 region has the DNA TGTGCCAGCAGCCCCCGAGGGGGGTCAGATACGCAGTATTTT. Its translation: CASSPRGGSDTQYF. The V call is TRBV7-3, the J call TRBJ2-3, with D perhaps assigned TRBD1 or TRBD2 (6 bases each). CDR1 SGHTA and CDR2 FQGTGA come from the germline V gene. Deletions cut 5 bases from V and 4 bases from J, with 13 bases between. The CDR3 sequence is 14 residues long.

The rearrangement uses TRBV5-1 and TRBJ1-1, with a tentative D call TRBD1 (5 bases). The germline CDR1 and CDR2 sequences are SGHRS and YFSETQ. Trimming removed 4 bases at V and 1 base at J, with 11 bases between. This CDR3 has 14 residues. Here the CDR3 DNA reads TGCGCCAGCAGCCCAGGGATGCAGAACACTGAAGCTTTCTTT. This gives the protein CASSPGMQNTEAFF.

The chain combines TRBV20-1 with TRBJ2-7; weak D call: TRBD1 (7 bases). The J call is in doubt because the DNA end fits TRBJ2-5 better. The CDR3 is 14 residues long. Germline values: CDR1 DFQATT, CDR2 SNEGSKA (reference sequence). This chain's CDR3 is CSARGQGLRETQYF. The CDR3 DNA follows: TGCAGTGCTAGAGGACAGGGACTCCGGGAGACCCAGTACTTC.

This chain links TRBV12-3 or TRBV12-4 with TRBJ2-3, with 13 bases lining up with TRBD2. V lost 5 bases, J lost 7 bases, and 6 bases stayed unmatched. This CDR3 comprises 15 residues. This CDR3 reads CASSPGTSGIYTQYF. The CDR3 bases are TGTGCCAGCAGTCCCGGGACTAGCGGGATTTATACGCAGTATTTT.

This clonotype showed up just a few times. The chain recombines TRBV7-9 with TRBJ2-1; D remains unclear. V was shortened by 5 bases and J by 12 bases, with 11 bases between the two germline ends. The V gene's germline CDR1 is SEHNR and CDR2 FQNEAQ (reference sequence). The CDR3 runs to 11 residues. This CDR3 is CASSPGARQFF. In DNA form, the CDR3 reads TGTGCCAGCAGCCCAGGCGCACGGCAGTTCTTC.

As to this clonotype: One end of the junction varies from germline; a read error may be responsible. The J gene is TRBJ2-7, the V gene TRBV29-1, with D perhaps TRBD1 (6 bases). The CDR3 loop spans 12 amino acids. Per germline, CDR1 SQVTM and CDR2 ANQGSEA. CDR3 bases: TGCAGCGCTGGGGGCAGTTCCTGGGAGCAGCACTTC. The encoded protein is CSAGGSSWEQHF.

The V and J genes are TRBV12-3 or TRBV12-4 and TRBJ1-2, with D possibly TRBD1 on 6 matching bases. V dropped 5 bases and J dropped 2 bases, with 15 bases sitting between them. This CDR3 region has 15 residues. The CDR3 here is CASSPYREGNYGYTF. CDR3 coding DNA: TGTGCCAGCAGTCCGTACAGGGAAGGGAACTATGGCTACACCTTC.

Only a few counts were recorded for this clonotype. This chain uses TRBV10-3 with TRBJ2-3, with a tentative D call TRBD1 (7 bases). V was clipped by 6 bases and J by 5 bases, with 15 bases between them. CDR3 length: 14 residues. Germline V lookup: CDR1 ENHRY, CDR2 SYGVKD. CDR3 region: CAIRPGGGEDTQYF. CDR3 coding DNA: TGTGCCATCAGACCAGGGGGAGGAGAAGATACGCAGTATTTT.

The chain uses TRBV7-2 and TRBJ2-7; D remains ambiguous. Germline V lookup: CDR1 SGHTA, CDR2 FQGNSA. The CDR3 consists of 13 residues. Trimming stripped 1 base from V and 3 bases from J, with 7 bases between. The DNA of the CDR3 is TGTGCCAGCAGCTTAGTCCACGGCTACGAGCAGTACTTC. It encodes CASSLVHGYEQYF. Filled out from reference TRBV7-2 and TRBJ2-7, the complete variable domain reads GAGVSQSPSNKVTEKGKDVELRCDPISGHTALYWYRQSLGQGLEFLIYFQGNSAPDKSGLPSDRFSAERTGGSVSTLTIQRTQQEDSAVYLCASSLVHGYEQYFGPGTRLTVT.

This sequence joins TRBV7-8 and TRBJ2-7, with no clear D. The CDR3 runs to 14 residues. The V end was cut by 2 bases, the J end by 1 base, with 9 bases between. The germline CDR1 and CDR2 sequences are SGHVS and FQNEAQ. The CDR3 is CASSLSGMSYEQYF. The CDR3 DNA sequence: TGTGCCAGCAGCTTATCGGGCATGTCCTACGAGCAGTACTTC.

This clonotype was recorded a few times. The chain carries TRBV7-2 and TRBJ2-5; 7 bases match TRBD1. The CDR3 has 14 amino acids. CDR1 and CDR2 from the germline V gene are SGHTA and FQGNSA. V dropped 5 bases and J dropped 3; count of bases not matched to a gene: 6. CDR3 amino acids: CASSPPGTEETQYF. CDR3 DNA sequence: TGTGCCAGCAGCCCCCCAGGGACAGAAGAGACCCAGTACTTC.

The chain is built from TRBV29-1 and TRBJ2-1, with TRBD2 matching over 7 bases. CDR3 length: 12 residues. The J segment lost 8 bases and the V segment lost 6 bases, leaving 7 bases of the junction unmatched. CDR1 and CDR2 (germline): SQVTM, ANQGSEA. The DNA of the CDR3 is TGCAGCGTCCGGGGGAGGGTCTATGAGCAGTTCTTC. It encodes CSVRGRVYEQFF.